This TCR beta chain appears in the sequencing data of a study of CD8 T cells in ankylosing spondylitis (dated by TCRdb to about 2017). For the study in its entirety: The study profiled T cell receptor beta repertoires in healthy donors and ankylosing spondylitis patients to find disease-linked TCR variants. The whole study cohort included over a hundred healthy donors and about two dozen ankylosing spondylitis patients. Peripheral blood was sampled, and synovial fluid was additionally collected from ankylosing spondylitis patients. Points the paper makes about the study in general: In peripheral blood, the disease-linked clones were found at relatively low frequencies and had a CD8+ phenotype. According to the report, matched synovial fluid samples from ankylosing spondylitis patients were significantly enriched for the disease-linked clones. Some motif variants had previously been reported in the synovial fluid and blood of reactive arthritis patients, which suggests shared mechanisms of disease initiation. Blood from ankylosing spondylitis patients appeared to be characterized by a TCR beta motif made up of under 10 highly homologous amino acid variants.

The sequencer listed for this sample is Illumina HiSeq 2500. Quantitative 5'-RACE with molecular barcodes was the method used to prepare the TCR beta libraries. The original pipeline was this. To identify disease-linked TCR variants, a new computational method was used, one built on a probabilistic model of VDJ rearrangement. TCRdb applied fastp at Q25 and MiXCR to the public reads, then kept only in-frame beta chains. Under each unique CDR3 protein, matching rows form one entry showing the most common genes and DNA. The V and J calls shown here were made by TCRdb, not taken from the authors' results. In all, the sample holds more than 650,000 distinct CDR3 sequences, and roughly 10% of those were seen once. The ten largest make up more than 0.5% of the sample. From the cysteine up to the phenylalanine, the CDR3 has a length of 15 residues. Only CDR3 DNA remains: 45 bases, in frame from the first base. The germline ends are 11 bases apart after V is trimmed by 3 bases and J by 2 bases. The germline V gene yields ENHRY for CDR1 and SYGVKD for CDR2.

About this clonotype: Its antigen has not been determined. Base qualities are not at hand, and no much larger clone is one base apart.

This TCR was sampled from a male donor with ankylosing spondylitis. Recombination connected TRBV10-3 to TRBJ2-1; TRBD1 is a weak D gene call, 5 bases matching. The sample taken for sequencing was blood, either unsorted or a sorted T cell fraction (not recorded which). The sequenced DNA: TGTGCCATCAGTGACCCAGGGTCGGCCTACAATGAGCAGTTCTTC. Protein translation: CAISDPGSAYNEQFF.